The 6 T cell receptor beta chains below come from one sample, sequenced in a study of blood T cell repertoires in COVID-19. Method: immunoSEQ multiplex PCR; TCRdb's copy keeps in-frame clones and lacks some. The repertoire holds around 240,000 clones, about 82% seen once, with 2% to 2.5% in the top ten. The sequenced material came from PBMCs or T cells enriched from blood (not recorded which). These TCRs come from a woman between 50 and 59 years old who had recovered from COVID-19.

The chain recombines TRBV6-6 with TRBJ1-2; TRBD1 aligns across 9 bases. V lost 2 bases and J lost 7; bases outside the gene matches: 5. CDR1 MNHNY and CDR2 SVGAGI come from the germline V gene (reference sequence). The length of the CDR3 is 14 residues. The CDR3 region is CASSYETGGGGYTF. DNA for the CDR3: TGTGCCAGCAGTTACGAGACAGGGGGGGGTGGCTACACCTTC.

The rearrangement links TRBV6-6 to TRBJ1-5, with D possibly TRBD1 on 6 matching bases. The V gene lost 7 bases and the J gene lost 3 bases, with 16 bases spanning the gap. The length of the CDR3 is 15 residues. Germline-derived CDR1 and CDR2 are MNHNY and SVGAGI (reference sequence). CDR3 DNA: TGTGCCAGCACCACAGGGCGAGGGATCAATCAGCCCCAGCATTTT. Encoded protein: CASTTGRGINQPQHF.

V is TRBV6-1 and J is TRBJ2-7; 8 bases fit TRBD1. With V trimmed by 3 bases and J by 3 bases, 7 bases remained unmatched. The CDR3 contains 15 residues. Germline CDR1 is MNHNS and CDR2 is SASEGT. CDR3 sequence reads: CASSDIGTGFYEQYF. CDR3 nucleotide sequence: TGTGCCAGCAGTGACATAGGGACAGGCTTCTACGAGCAGTACTTC.

The chain employs TRBV19 and TRBJ1-6, with 10 nucleotides matching TRBD1. CDR3 size: 13 residues. Germline loops: CDR1 LNHDA, CDR2 SQIVND (reference sequence). After removal of 8 bases from V and 9 bases from J, the junction contained 4 bases not matched to a gene. The CDR3 nucleotides are TGTGCCAGTTGTGGGACAGGGGTTTCACCCCTCCACTTT. This sequence encodes CASCGTGVSPLHF.

The chain employs TRBV11-2 and TRBJ1-1; D is ambiguous. This CDR3 has 13 amino acids. V lost 2 bases and J 11 bases, leaving 15 bases between the germline ends. Germline CDR1 is SGHAT and CDR2 is FQNNGV. The CDR3 DNA sequence: TGTGCCAGCAGCTTACCAGGTTCAATGTCCGCTTTCTTT. Its translation: CASSLPGSMSAFF. Full variable domain (rest looked up from reference TRBV11-2 and TRBJ1-1): EAGVAQSPRYKIIEKRQSVAFWCNPISGHATLYWYQQILGQGPKLLIQFQNNGVVDDSQLPKDRFSAERLKGVDSTLKIQPAKLEDSAVYLCASSLPGSMSAFFGQGTRLTVV.

This chain links TRBV19 with TRBJ1-2; D is uncertain. V gave up 3 bases and J gave up 3 bases, with 8 bases separating them. Germline CDR1 LNHDA, CDR2 SQIVND (reference sequence). The CDR3 loop spans 13 amino acids. CDR3 in amino acids: CASSMQRDYGYTF. The CDR3 region has the DNA TGTGCCAGTAGTATGCAGAGGGACTATGGCTACACCTTC.